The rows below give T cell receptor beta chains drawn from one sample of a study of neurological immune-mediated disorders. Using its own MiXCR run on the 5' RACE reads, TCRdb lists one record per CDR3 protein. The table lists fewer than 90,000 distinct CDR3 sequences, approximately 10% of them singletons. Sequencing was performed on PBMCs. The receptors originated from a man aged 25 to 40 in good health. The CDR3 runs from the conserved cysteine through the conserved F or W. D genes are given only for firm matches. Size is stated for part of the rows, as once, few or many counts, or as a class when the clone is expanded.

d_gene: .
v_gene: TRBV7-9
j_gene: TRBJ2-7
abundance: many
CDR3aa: CASSLGGLLRDSSYEQYF
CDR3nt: TGTGCCAGCAGCTTAGGCGGGTTGTTGCGGGATTCCTCCTACGAGCAGTACTTC

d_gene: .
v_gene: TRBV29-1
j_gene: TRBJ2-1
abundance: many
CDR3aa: CSVSKSGNEQFF
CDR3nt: TGCAGCGTATCAAAAAGCGGCAATGAGCAGTTCTTC

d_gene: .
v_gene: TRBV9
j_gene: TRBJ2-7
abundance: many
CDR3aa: CASSVGHRGGEQYF
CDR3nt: TGTGCCAGCAGCGTAGGCCACAGGGGAGGCGAGCAGTACTTC

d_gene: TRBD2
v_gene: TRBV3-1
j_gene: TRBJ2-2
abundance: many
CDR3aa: CASSQVPTSGSGELFF
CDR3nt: TGTGCCAGCAGCCAAGTTCCGACTAGCGGGAGCGGGGAGCTGTTTTTT

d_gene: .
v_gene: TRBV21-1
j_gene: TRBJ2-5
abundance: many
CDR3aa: CASSKATGRRVQETQYF
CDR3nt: TGTGCCAGCAGCAAAGCGACAGGGAGAAGGGTCCAAGAGACCCAGTACTTC

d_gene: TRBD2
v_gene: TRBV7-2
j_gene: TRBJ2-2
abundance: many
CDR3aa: CASSLGLASGELFF
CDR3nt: TGTGCCAGCAGCTTGGGACTAGCGTCCGGGGAGCTGTTTTTT

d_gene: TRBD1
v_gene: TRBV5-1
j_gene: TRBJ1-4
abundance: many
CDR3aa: CASSSASGTALNEKLFF
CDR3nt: TGCGCCAGCAGCTCAGCCTCTGGGACAGCGTTAAATGAAAAACTGTTTTTT

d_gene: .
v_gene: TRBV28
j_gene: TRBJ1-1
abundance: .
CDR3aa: CASREVVTEAFF
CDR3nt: TGTGCCAGCAGAGAGGTGGTCACTGAAGCTTTCTTT

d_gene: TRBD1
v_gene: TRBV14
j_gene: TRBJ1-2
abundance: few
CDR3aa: CASSRNRGLLDGYTF
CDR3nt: TGTGCCAGCAGCCGAAACAGGGGACTCCTCGATGGCTACACCTTC

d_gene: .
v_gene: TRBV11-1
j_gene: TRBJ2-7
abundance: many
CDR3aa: CASSPVSSGKSYEQYF
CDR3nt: TGTGCCAGCAGCCCCGTAAGCTCTGGGAAATCCTACGAGCAGTACTTC

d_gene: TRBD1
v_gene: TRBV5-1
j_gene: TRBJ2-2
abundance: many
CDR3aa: CASSPGTGGTGELFF
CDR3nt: TGCGCCAGCAGCCCCGGGACAGGGGGCACCGGGGAGCTGTTTTTT

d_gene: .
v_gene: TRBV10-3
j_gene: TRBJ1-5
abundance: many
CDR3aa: CAISESMGYNQPQHF
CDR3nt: TGTGCCATCAGTGAGTCGATGGGGTACAATCAGCCCCAGCATTTT

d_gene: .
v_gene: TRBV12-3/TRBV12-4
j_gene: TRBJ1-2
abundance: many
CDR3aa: CASSSPSRNYGYTF
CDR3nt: TGTGCCAGCAGTTCCCCCTCCAGGAACTATGGCTACACCTTC

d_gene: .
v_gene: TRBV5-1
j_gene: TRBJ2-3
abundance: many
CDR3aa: CASYPGRTSTDTQYF
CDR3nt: TGCGCCAGCTACCCGGGGCGCACTAGCACAGATACGCAGTATTTT

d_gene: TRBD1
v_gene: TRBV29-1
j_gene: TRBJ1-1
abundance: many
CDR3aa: CSAAPPGNRGAFF
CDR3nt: TGCAGCGCCGCTCCTCCGGGGAACAGGGGAGCTTTCTTT

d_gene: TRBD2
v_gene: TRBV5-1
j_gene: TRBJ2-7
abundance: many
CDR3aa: CASSAGDPSSYEQYF
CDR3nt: TGCGCCAGCAGCGCGGGAGACCCTAGCTCCTACGAGCAGTACTTC

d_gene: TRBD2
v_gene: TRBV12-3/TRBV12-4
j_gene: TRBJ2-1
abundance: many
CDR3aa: CASSLEGGPHNEQFF
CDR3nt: TGTGCCAGCAGTTTAGAGGGAGGGCCACACAATGAGCAGTTCTTC

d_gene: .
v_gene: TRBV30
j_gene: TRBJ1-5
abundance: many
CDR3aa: CAWSYTGTQPQHF
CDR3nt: TGTGCCTGGAGCTATACAGGAACTCAGCCCCAGCATTTT

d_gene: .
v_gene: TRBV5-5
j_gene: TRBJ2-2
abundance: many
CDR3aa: CASSLSAVNTGELFF
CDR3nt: TGTGCCAGCAGCTTGTCGGCAGTCAACACCGGGGAGCTGTTTTTT

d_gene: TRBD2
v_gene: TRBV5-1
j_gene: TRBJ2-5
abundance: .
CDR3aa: CASSEIAGGLGETQYF
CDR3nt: TGCGCCAGCAGCGAGATAGCGGGAGGCTTAGGGGAGACCCAGTACTTC

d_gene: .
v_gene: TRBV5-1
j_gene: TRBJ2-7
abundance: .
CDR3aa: CASGATGDSYEQYF
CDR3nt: TGCGCCAGCGGGGCCACAGGAGATTCCTACGAGCAGTACTTC

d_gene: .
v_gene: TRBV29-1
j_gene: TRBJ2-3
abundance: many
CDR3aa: CSVEGTVTDTQYF
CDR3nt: TGCAGCGTTGAGGGGACTGTCACAGATACGCAGTATTTT

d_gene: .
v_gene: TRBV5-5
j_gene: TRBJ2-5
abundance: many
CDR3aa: CASSLFIGDQETQYF
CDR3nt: TGTGCCAGCAGCTTGTTTATCGGGGACCAAGAGACCCAGTACTTC

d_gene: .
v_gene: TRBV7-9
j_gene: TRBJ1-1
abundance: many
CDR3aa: CASSLETPEAFF
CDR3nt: TGTGCCAGCAGCTTAGAAACTCCTGAAGCTTTCTTT

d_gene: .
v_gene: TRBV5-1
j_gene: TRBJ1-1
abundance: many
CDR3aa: CASSTDEGPSTEAFF
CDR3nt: TGCGCCAGCAGCACGGACGAGGGGCCAAGCACTGAAGCTTTCTTT

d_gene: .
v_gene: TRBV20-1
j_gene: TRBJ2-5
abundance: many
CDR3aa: CRRGLGLGETQYF
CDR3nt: TGCAGGAGAGGCCTGGGGCTAGGAGAGACCCAGTACTTC

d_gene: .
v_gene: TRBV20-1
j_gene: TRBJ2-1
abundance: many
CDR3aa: CSAAESHNEQFF
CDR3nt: TGCAGTGCTGCGGAGTCGCACAATGAGCAGTTCTTC

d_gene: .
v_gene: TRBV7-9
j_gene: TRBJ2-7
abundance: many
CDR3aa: CASSLASKVNEQYF
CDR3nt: TGTGCCAGCAGCTTAGCCAGTAAAGTCAACGAGCAGTACTTC

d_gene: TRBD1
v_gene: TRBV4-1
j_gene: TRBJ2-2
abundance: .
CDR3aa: CASSQGTGGFGELFF
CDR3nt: TGCGCCAGCAGCCAAGGGACAGGGGGCTTCGGGGAGCTGTTTTTT

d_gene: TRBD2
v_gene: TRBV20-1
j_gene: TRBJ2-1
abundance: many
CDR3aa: CSARAAYYGRAYNEQFF
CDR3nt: TGCAGTGCTAGAGCCGCCTACTACGGGAGGGCCTACAATGAGCAGTTCTTC

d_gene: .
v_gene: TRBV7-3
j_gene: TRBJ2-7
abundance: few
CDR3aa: CASSLRGVSYEQYF
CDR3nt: TGTGCCAGCAGCTTACGGGGAGTTTCCTACGAGCAGTACTTC

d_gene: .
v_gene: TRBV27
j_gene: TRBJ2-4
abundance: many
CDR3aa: CASSLTVKNIQYF
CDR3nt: TGTGCCAGCAGTCTCACCGTCAAAAACATTCAGTACTTC

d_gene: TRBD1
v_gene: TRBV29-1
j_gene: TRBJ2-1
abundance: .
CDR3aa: CSAQRQGSYNEQFF
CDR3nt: TGCAGCGCCCAACGACAGGGGAGCTACAATGAGCAGTTCTTC

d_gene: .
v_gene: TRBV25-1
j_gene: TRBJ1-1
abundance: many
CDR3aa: CASSERTANTEAFF
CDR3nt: TGTGCCAGCAGTGAAAGAACAGCGAACACTGAAGCTTTCTTT

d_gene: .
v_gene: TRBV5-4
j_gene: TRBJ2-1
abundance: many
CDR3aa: CASSLGYEGVRNEQFF
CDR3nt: TGTGCCAGCAGCTTGGGGTATGAGGGGGTTAGGAATGAGCAGTTCTTC

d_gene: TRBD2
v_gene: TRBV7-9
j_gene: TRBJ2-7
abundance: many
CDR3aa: CASSFSGTSGYEQYF
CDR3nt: TGTGCCAGCAGTTTCTCCGGGACTAGCGGCTACGAGCAGTACTTC

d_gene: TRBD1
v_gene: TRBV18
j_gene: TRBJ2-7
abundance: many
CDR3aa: CASSLGQGASYEQYF
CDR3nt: TGTGCCAGCTCACTGGGACAGGGGGCATCCTACGAGCAGTACTTC

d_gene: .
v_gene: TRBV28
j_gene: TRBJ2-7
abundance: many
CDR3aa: CASSLPAVLEQYF
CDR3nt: TGTGCCAGCAGCCTGCCGGCTGTTCTCGAGCAGTACTTC

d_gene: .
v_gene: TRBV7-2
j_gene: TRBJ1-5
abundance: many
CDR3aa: CASSSSRDQPQHF
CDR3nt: TGTGCCAGCAGTAGTAGTAGGGATCAGCCCCAGCATTTT

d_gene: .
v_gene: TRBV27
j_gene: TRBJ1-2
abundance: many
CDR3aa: CASSLVGRIPYGYTF
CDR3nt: TGTGCCAGCAGTTTAGTAGGACGAATACCCTATGGCTACACCTTC

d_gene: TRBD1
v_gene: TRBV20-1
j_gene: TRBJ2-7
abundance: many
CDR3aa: CSARDPQGGQYF
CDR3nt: TGCAGTGCTAGAGATCCACAGGGGGGGCAGTACTTC